Only a few counts were recorded for the clone carrying this T cell receptor (beta chain). These data originate in a study of blood T cells in healthy people across ages. Next came a second PCR, run for roughly 6 to 11 cycles, which used a sample-barcoded 5' primer along with a J-beta primer mix. A template-switch adaptor containing 12 random nucleotides labeled each cDNA molecule. One entry per CDR3 protein results from TCRdb running MiXCR on the 5' RACE reads. Of around 1.5 million distinct CDR3 sequences in the sample, around 59% were seen once. The CDR3 has 16 residues. V shed 6 bases and J 6 bases; nucleotides not matched to a gene: 15. Germline V gene lookup returns CDR1 MNHEY and CDR2 SVGEGT.

The rearrangement links TRBV6-2 or TRBV6-3 to TRBJ2-3; 7 bases agree with TRBD2. The sequenced material came from blood. This TCR came from a man in his late teens or twenties in good health. In DNA, the CDR3 is TGTGCCAGCAGCAAATCCTTACTTGCGGGAGCGGATACGCAGTATTTT. Amino acid sequence: CASSKSLLAGADTQYF.